This T cell receptor (beta chain) was found in a study of T cell responses to AZD1222 COVID-19 vaccine. Study-wide findings and caveats: A reported finding is that nearly half of spike-specific TCRs target unmutated variant regions. At baseline, seropositivity was found in only 6 or 7 AZD1222 recipients.

As regards this clone: Its antigen is unknown.

CDR3 length equals 18 residues. Measured with immunoSEQ multiplex PCR; TCRdb has only the in-frame clones, and not every one. The profile covers 100,000 to 120,000 clones, with around 93% appearing a single time and 2.9% taken by the ten largest. The material sequenced was peripheral blood, taken 28 days after the second AZD1222 dose. This clonotype was obtained from an adult who received the AZD1222 COVID-19 vaccine. V is TRBV21-1 and J is TRBJ2-2; the table's D call of TRBD2 was not tested on the DNA. TRBV21-1 is described as a pseudogene. CDR3 nucleotide sequence: TGTGCCAGCAGCAAACCCATAGTAGCGGGGATGGGCACCGGGGAGCTGTTTTTT. It specifies CASSKPIVAGMGTGELFF.